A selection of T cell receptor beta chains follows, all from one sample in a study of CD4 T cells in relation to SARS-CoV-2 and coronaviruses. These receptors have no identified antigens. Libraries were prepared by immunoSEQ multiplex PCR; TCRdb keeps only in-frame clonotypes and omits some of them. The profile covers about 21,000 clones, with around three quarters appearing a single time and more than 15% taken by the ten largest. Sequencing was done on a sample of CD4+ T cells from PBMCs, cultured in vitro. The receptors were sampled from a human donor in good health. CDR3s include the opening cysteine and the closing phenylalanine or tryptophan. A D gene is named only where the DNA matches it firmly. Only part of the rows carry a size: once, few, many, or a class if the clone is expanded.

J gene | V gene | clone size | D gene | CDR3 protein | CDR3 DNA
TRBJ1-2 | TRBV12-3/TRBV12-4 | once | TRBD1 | CASSPDRAYGYTF | TGTGCCAGCAGTCCAGACAGGGCCTATGGCTACACCTTC
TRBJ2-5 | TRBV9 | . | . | CASSVGAAVWRETQYF | TGTGCCAGCAGCGTAGGGGCGGCGGTGTGGAGGGAGACCCAGTACTTC
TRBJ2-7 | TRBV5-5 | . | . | CASSPPPTEAYEQYF | TGTGCCAGCAGCCCCCCTCCCACAGAGGCCTACGAGCAGTACTTC
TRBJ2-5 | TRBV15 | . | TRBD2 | CATSRGRAGVGETQYF | TGTGCCACCAGCAGAGGGCGAGCGGGAGTCGGTGAGACCCAGTACTTC
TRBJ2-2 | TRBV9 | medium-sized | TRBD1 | CASSVGQGSLYTGELFF | TGTGCCAGCAGCGTTGGACAGGGCTCGTTGTACACCGGGGAGCTGTTTTTT
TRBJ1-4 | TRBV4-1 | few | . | CASSQVRGGREKLFF | TGCGCCAGCAGCCAAGTGCGCGGGGGCCGTGAAAAACTGTTTTTT
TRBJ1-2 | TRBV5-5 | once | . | CASSFDGANYGYTF | TGTGCCAGCAGTTTCGATGGGGCGAACTATGGCTACACCTTC
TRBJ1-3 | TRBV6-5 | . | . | CASSGGSSGNTIYF | TGTGCCAGCTCGGGCGGGAGCTCTGGAAACACCATATATTTT
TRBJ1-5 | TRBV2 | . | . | CASQGNNQPQHF | TGTGCCAGCCAGGGTAACAATCAGCCCCAGCATTTT
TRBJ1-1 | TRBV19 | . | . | CASRGGFTEAFF | TGTGCCAGTAGGGGGGGTTTCACTGAAGCTTTCTTT
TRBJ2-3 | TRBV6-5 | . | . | CASSYSRINTDTQYF | TGTGCCAGCAGTTACTCCAGGATAAACACAGATACGCAGTATTTT
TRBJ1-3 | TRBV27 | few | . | CASSLTGRNTIYF | TGTGCCAGCAGTTTAACAGGGAGAAACACCATATATTTT
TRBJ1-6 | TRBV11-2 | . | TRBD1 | CASSLGGSLYSPLHF | TGTGCCAGCAGCCTAGGGGGCAGTTTGTATTCACCCCTCCACTTT
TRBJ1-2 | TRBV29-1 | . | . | CSVDWVGYGYTF | TGCAGCGTTGACTGGGTCGGCTATGGCTACACCTTC
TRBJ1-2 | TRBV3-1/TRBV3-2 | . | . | CASSQERIPNYGYTF | TGTGCCAGCAGCCAAGAACGGATACCCAACTATGGCTACACCTTC
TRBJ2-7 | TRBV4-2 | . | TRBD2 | CASSQEPSGGYEQYF | TGTGCCAGCAGCCAAGAGCCCAGCGGGGGCTACGAGCAGTACTTC
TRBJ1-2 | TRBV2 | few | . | CASSKDAANYGYTF | TGTGCCAGCAGTAAGGACGCAGCTAACTATGGCTACACCTTC
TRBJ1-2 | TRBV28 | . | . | CASSLKVRVAGYTF | TGTGCCAGCAGTTTAAAGGTCAGGGTGGCTGGCTACACCTTC
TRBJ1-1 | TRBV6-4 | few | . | CASSHTEEGKSEAFF | TGTGCCAGCAGCCATACAGAGGAGGGAAAGTCTGAAGCTTTCTTT
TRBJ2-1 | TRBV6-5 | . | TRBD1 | CASRNPTDRGPEQFF | TGTGCCAGCAGGAACCCTACCGACAGGGGGCCTGAGCAGTTCTTC
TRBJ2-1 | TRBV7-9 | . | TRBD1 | CASSRQGAVEQFF | TGTGCCAGCAGCCGACAGGGGGCTGTTGAGCAGTTCTTC
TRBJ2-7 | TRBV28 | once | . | CASRSPVGRGWREQYF | TGTGCCAGCCGCTCCCCGGTTGGTCGTGGGTGGAGGGAGCAGTACTTC
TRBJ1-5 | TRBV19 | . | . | CASSIVGQTPISPQHF | TGTGCCAGTAGTATAGTCGGGCAGACTCCAATCAGCCCCCAGCATTTT
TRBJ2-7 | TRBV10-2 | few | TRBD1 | CASSDTGVSYEQYF | TGCGCCAGCAGTGACACAGGGGTCTCCTACGAGCAGTACTTC
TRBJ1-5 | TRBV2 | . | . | CASSDYASGNQPQHF | TGTGCCAGCAGTGATTACGCATCCGGCAATCAGCCCCAGCATTTT
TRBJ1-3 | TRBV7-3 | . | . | CASSESSGNTIYF | TGTGCCAGCAGCGAGAGCTCTGGAAACACCATATATTTT
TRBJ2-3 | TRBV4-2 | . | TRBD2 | CASSQGAGGNTDTQYF | TGTGCCAGCAGCCAAGGGGCGGGAGGGAACACAGATACGCAGTATTTT
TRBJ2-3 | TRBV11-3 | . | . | CASSLGRGGWNTQYF | TGTGCCAGCAGCTTAGGCAGGGGGGGATGGAATACGCAGTATTTT
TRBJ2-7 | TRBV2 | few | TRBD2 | CASRTAGTYEQYF | TGTGCCAGCAGAACAGCGGGAACGTACGAGCAGTACTTC
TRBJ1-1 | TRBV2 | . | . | CASSELENTEAFF | TGTGCCAGCAGTGAGCTAGAAAACACTGAAGCTTTCTTT
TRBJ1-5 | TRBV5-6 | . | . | CASSLYAGISNQPQHF | TGTGCCAGCAGCTTGTACGCCGGGATTAGCAATCAGCCCCAGCATTTT
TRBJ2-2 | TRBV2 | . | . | CASNKVVTGELFF | TGTGCCAGCAATAAGGTGGTCACCGGGGAGCTGTTTTTT
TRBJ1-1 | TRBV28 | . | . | CASSLVGAEAFF | TGTGCCAGCAGTTTAGTCGGAGCTGAAGCTTTCTTT
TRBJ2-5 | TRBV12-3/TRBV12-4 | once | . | CASSLKETQYF | TGTGCCAGCAGTTTAAAGGAGACCCAGTACTTC
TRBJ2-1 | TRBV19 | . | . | CASSQLRPTGNEQFF | TGTGCCAGTAGTCAGCTCCGCCCGACGGGGAATGAGCAGTTCTTC
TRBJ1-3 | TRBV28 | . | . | CASIPGQPRSGNTIYF | TGTGCCAGCATTCCCGGACAGCCCCGCTCTGGAAACACCATATATTTT
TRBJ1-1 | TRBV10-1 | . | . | CASSEEIMGFEAFF | TGCGCCAGCAGTGAAGAGATAATGGGCTTTGAAGCTTTCTTT
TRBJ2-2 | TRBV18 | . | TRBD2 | CASSRGGGTNTGELFF | TGTGCCAGCTCACGCGGGGGGGGCACGAACACCGGGGAGCTGTTTTTT
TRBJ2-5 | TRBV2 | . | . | CASSATREETQYF | TGTGCCAGCAGTGCCACCAGGGAAGAGACCCAGTACTTC
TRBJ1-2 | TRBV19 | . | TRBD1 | CASSFRTGGYTF | TGTGCCAGTAGTTTTCGGACAGGGGGCTACACCTTC